The 17 T cell receptor beta chains in this list originate from one sample, sequenced in a study of cytomegalovirus exposure and HLA in healthy donors. PCR amplification relied on 60 Vbeta primers (plus 13 Jbeta primers). Profiling relied on immunoSEQ multiplex PCR, and the TCRdb table lists in-frame clones only, not all of them. The sample yields 130,000 or so clones, around 8.5% seen once. Sequences were obtained from PBMCs. All receptors derive from a man between 40 and 49 years old in good health and CMV-seronegative.

The gene calls are TRBV2 and TRBJ2-3; the match to TRBD1 covers 8 bases. Trimming removed 7 bases from V and 6 bases from J; junction bases left unmatched: 18. This CDR3 is built from 17 residues. Germline V gene sequence: CDR1 SNHLY, CDR2 FYNNEI. CDR3 DNA: TGTGCCAGCACGGGGACAGGAATTCACCTCGAGCCTGATACGCAGTATTTT. Protein product: CASTGTGIHLEPDTQYF. Combining the CDR3 with reference TRBV2 and TRBJ2-3 gives the whole variable domain EPEVTQTPSHQVTQMGQEVILRCVPISNHLYFYWYRQILGQKVEFLVSFYNNEISEKSEIFDDQFSVERPDGSNFTLKIRSTKLEDSAMYFCASTGTGIHLEPDTQYFGPGTRLTVL.

This clone turned up a few times. This chain connects TRBV11-2 to TRBJ2-2; 7 positions agree with TRBD1. Losses at the gene ends were 0 bases for V and 2 bases for J; bases not matched to a gene: 3. Germline V CDR1 and CDR2: SGHAT, FQNNGV. The CDR3 consists of 16 residues. CDR3 in DNA: TGTGCCAGCAGCTTAGAGGGGACAGCAAACACCGGGGAGCTGTTTTTT. Amino acid sequence: CASSLEGTANTGELFF.

The table lists this clone with a few counts. The rearrangement links TRBV11-3 to TRBJ1-1, with D tentatively TRBD1 (6 bases). The CDR3 is 15 residues long. V was pared by 5 bases and J by 1 base, with 14 bases between. Per germline, CDR1 SGHNT and CDR2 YENEEA. The CDR3 sequence is CASSLYRERNTEAFF. CDR3 nucleotides: TGTGCCAGCAGCCTCTACAGGGAAAGGAACACTGAAGCTTTCTTT.

Only a few counts were recorded for this clone. The chain carries TRBV19 and TRBJ2-2; 7 nucleotides align to TRBD2. Germline CDR1 is LNHDA and CDR2 is SQIVND (reference sequence). J gave up 5 bases and V 7 bases, and 10 bases lay outside the gene matches. The CDR3 runs 15 residues. CDR3 in amino acids: CASTRMGGTTGELFF. In DNA, the CDR3 is TGTGCCAGTACCCGTATGGGGGGGACGACCGGGGAGCTGTTTTTT.

This clone was counted between two and nine times. The V gene is TRBV28, the J gene TRBJ1-2; 11 bases line up with TRBD1. The junction had 5 bases not matched to a gene; V was cut back by 6 bases and J by 8 bases. The CDR3 length is 13 residues. Germline CDR1 is MDHEN and CDR2 is SYDVKM. In DNA, the CDR3 is TGTGCCAGCAGAGGGACAGGGGGGCGGGGCTACACCTTC. Its protein is CASRGTGGRGYTF.

The chain uses TRBV9 and TRBJ1-2, with TRBD1 matching over 10 bases. The CDR3 spans 14 residues. The J segment lost 9 bases and the V segment lost 0 bases, leaving 5 bases of the junction unmatched. Germline CDR1 is SGDLS and CDR2 is YYNGEE. CDR3 DNA sequence: TGTGCCAGCAGCGTAGCGGGACAGGGGCGAAGCTACACCTTC. Translating it yields CASSVAGQGRSYTF.

J is TRBJ1-3 and V is TRBV7-6; D ambiguous. Germline-derived CDR1 and CDR2 are SGHVS and FNYEAQ. V dropped 4 bases and J dropped 0 bases, with 13 bases sitting between them. The CDR3 sequence is 16 residues long. CDR3 coding DNA: TGTGCCAGCAGCTCGACTCCCATGAGCTCTGGAAACACCATATATTTT. Translated, it gives CASSSTPMSSGNTIYF.

This clone was counted only a few times. This chain uses TRBV30 with TRBJ2-1; 10 bases map to TRBD2. Germline CDR1 reads GTSNPN; CDR2 reads SVGIG (reference sequence). V lost 5 bases to trimming and J lost 3 bases; unmatched junction nucleotides: 1. This CDR3 contains 13 residues. CDR3 sequence reads: CAWERGGYNEQFF. CDR3 DNA sequence: TGTGCCTGGGAGCGGGGGGGCTACAATGAGCAGTTCTTC. Variable domain in full (rest from reference TRBV30 and TRBJ2-1): SQTIHQWPATLVQPVGSPLSLECTVEGTSNPNLYWYRQAAGRGLQLLFYSVGIGQISSEVPQNLSASRPQDRQFILSSKKLLLSDSGFYLCAWERGGYNEQFFGPGTRLTVL.

This clone has only a few counts. The gene calls are TRBV30 and TRBJ1-2; D is uncertain. V lost 0 bases and J lost 4, with 15 bases in between. In germline, CDR1 is GTSNPN, CDR2 SVGIG (reference sequence). The CDR3 is 15 residues long. Here the CDR3 reads CAWSVTYKGAYGYTF. CDR3 coding DNA: TGTGCCTGGAGTGTAACATATAAGGGAGCCTATGGCTACACCTTC.

This clone was counted between two and nine times. The chain couples TRBV29-1 to TRBJ2-2; 8 positions match TRBD2. The CDR3 length is 13 residues. With V trimmed by 3 bases and J by 5 bases, 2 bases remained unmatched. Germline V gene lookup returns CDR1 SQVTM and CDR2 ANQGSEA. The CDR3: CSVDGGATGELFF. For the CDR3, the DNA is TGCAGCGTTGACGGGGGGGCGACCGGGGAGCTGTTTTTT.

Written as DNA, the CDR3 is TGCAGCGTTGACAGGGGTAGGGGCACTGAAGCTTTCTTT. Residues: CSVDRGRGTEAFF. This chain connects TRBV29-1 to TRBJ1-1; D is perhaps TRBD1 (6 bases). The CDR3 is made up of 13 amino acids. Trimming cost V 3 bases and J 4 bases, with 12 bases left between them. CDR1 and CDR2 from the germline V gene are SQVTM and ANQGSEA.

The chain is built from TRBV29-1 and TRBJ2-7, with 12 bases fitting TRBD2. CDR3 size: 13 residues. V dropped 7 bases and J dropped 7; count of bases not matched to a gene: 8. Germline lookup yields CDR1 SQVTM and CDR2 ANQGSEA. This CDR3 reads CSAASGGADEQYF. Here the CDR3 DNA reads TGCAGCGCAGCTAGCGGGGGGGCCGATGAGCAGTACTTC.

This clone appeared a few times. The gene calls are TRBV7-8 and TRBJ1-2, with D unresolved. V was clipped by 1 base and J by 2 bases, with 11 bases between them. Germline loops: CDR1 SGHVS, CDR2 FQNEAQ. There are 15 residues in the CDR3. In DNA, the CDR3 is TGTGCCAGCAGCTTAGGGGCAGCGGCAAACTATGGCTACACCTTC. Protein: CASSLGAAANYGYTF.

This chain's CDR3 is CASSLGGGLNTEAFF. The CDR3 DNA sequence: TGCGCCAGCAGCTTGGGCGGGGGACTGAACACTGAAGCTTTCTTT. The chain couples TRBV5-1 to TRBJ1-1; D might be TRBD1 (5 bases). This CDR3 comprises 15 residues. The germline V and J ends were trimmed by 0 bases and 0 bases, with 9 bases remaining between them. CDR1 is SGHRS and CDR2 is YFSETQ in the germline V gene.

The rearrangement joins TRBV11-2 to TRBJ1-6, with D possibly being TRBD1 (5 bases). V dropped 5 bases and J dropped 3 bases, with 17 bases sitting between them. The CDR3 is made up of 17 amino acids. Germline V gene data show CDR1 as SGHAT and CDR2 as FQNNGV. The CDR3 loop is CASSPWGGRDYNSPLHF. CDR3 nucleotide sequence: TGTGCCAGCAGCCCGTGGGGCGGCAGGGACTATAATTCACCCCTCCACTTT.

The chain has TRBV4-1 and TRBJ2-5; 9 bases are a match to TRBD2. The J call is doubtful: the DNA matches TRBJ2-7 better. The CDR3 covers 19 residues. Germline CDR1 is MGHRA and CDR2 is YSYEKL. The CDR3 sequence: CASSQDHGVAGARRDEQYF. The CDR3, as DNA: TGCGCCAGCAGCCAAGATCATGGGGTAGCGGGGGCCCGTAGGGACGAGCAGTACTTC.

The rearrangement uses TRBV5-1 and TRBJ2-7; the D gene is possibly TRBD2 (7 bases). Per germline, CDR1 SGHRS and CDR2 YFSETQ. The CDR3 consists of 15 residues. Trimming took off 0 bases at V and 7 bases at J, with 17 bases between the two ends. The chain's CDR3 is CASSLEGGGPGEQYF. DNA of the CDR3: TGCGCCAGCAGCTTGGAAGGGGGGGGGCCGGGGGAGCAGTACTTC.